These 18 T cell receptor beta chains came from one sample sequenced in a study of blood T cell repertoires in COVID-19. The method was immunoSEQ multiplex PCR; TCRdb's version includes in-frame clones alone and lacks a portion of them. The repertoire consists of hundreds of thousands of clones, with 75% to 90% occurring once and the leading ten covering approximately 1.5%. Sequencing input: peripheral blood. All receptors derive from a woman between 25 and 40 years old with active or convalescent COVID-19.

The CDR3 DNA is TGTGCCAGCAGTTACGGGACAGAGATAAACCGCTATTATGGCTACACCTTC. Amino acid sequence: CASSYGTEINRYYGYTF. The V and J genes are TRBV27 and TRBJ1-2, with 7 bases matching TRBD1. The V gene end was trimmed by 4 bases and the J gene end by 5 bases; junction bases not matched to a gene: 16. The CDR3 sequence is 17 residues long. Germline CDR1 MNHEY, CDR2 SMNVEV (reference sequence).

The V and J genes are TRBV27 and TRBJ1-5; 7 bases match TRBD1. Germline assignment: CDR1 MNHEY and CDR2 SMNVEV (reference sequence). CDR3 size: 16 residues. V shed 3 bases, J shed 6 bases, and the junction held 11 bases outside the gene matches. The CDR3 spells CASSFLGQVGSQPQHF. In DNA form, the CDR3 reads TGTGCCAGCAGTTTCCTTGGACAGGTCGGAAGTCAGCCCCAGCATTTT.

This clone was seen a single time. The V gene is TRBV28, the J gene TRBJ1-5; a weak D match, TRBD1 (6 bases). CDR1 and CDR2 from the germline V gene are MDHEN and SYDVKM. The CDR3 is made up of 18 amino acids. Trimming took 5 bases from V and 2 from J, leaving 22 bases between them. The CDR3 here is CASSPRLHTGFGNQPQHF. The CDR3 DNA is TGTGCCAGCAGTCCTCGCCTCCATACAGGGTTTGGCAATCAGCCCCAGCATTTT.

The chain carries TRBV9 and TRBJ2-3, with TRBD2 matching over 10 bases. Looked up from germline, CDR1 is SGDLS and CDR2 is YYNGEE. Unmatched junction bases numbered 7, after V lost 0 bases and J lost 0 bases. This CDR3 region has 18 residues. The CDR3 here is CASSVAMSSGGSTDTQYF. The CDR3 bases are TGTGCCAGCAGCGTAGCGATGTCTAGCGGGGGTAGCACAGATACGCAGTATTTT.

The chain carries TRBV9 and TRBJ2-5; D remains unclear. This CDR3 has 13 amino acids. The V end was cut by 4 bases, the J end by 1 base, with 8 bases between. CDR1 is SGDLS and CDR2 is YYNGEE in the germline V gene. CDR3 nucleotides: TGTGCCAGCAGCCAATCCCCCCAAGAGACCCAGTACTTC. This codes for CASSQSPQETQYF.

CDR3 sequence reads: CASSPWTGSNEQFF. The CDR3 DNA sequence: TGTGCCAGCAGCCCATGGACAGGGTCCAATGAGCAGTTCTTC. The rearrangement uses TRBV5-4 and TRBJ2-1; 8 nucleotides line up with TRBD1. Looked up from germline, CDR1 is SGHNT and CDR2 is YYREEE (reference sequence). This CDR3 is built from 14 residues. J lost 6 bases, V lost 4 bases, and 6 bases had no gene match.

This chain joins TRBV7-6 and TRBJ1-1; possible D gene TRBD1, 6 bases. Deletions cut 1 base from V and 7 bases from J, with 16 bases between. The CDR3 runs to 15 residues. In germline, CDR1 is SGHVS, CDR2 FNYEAQ. The chain's CDR3 is CASSLGAAGGGEAFF. CDR3 nucleotides: TGTGCCAGCAGCTTAGGGGCAGCTGGGGGCGGTGAAGCTTTCTTT.

This clone was seen only a few times. The chain carries TRBV6-1 and TRBJ1-2; D call uncertain. The CDR3 is 11 amino acids. Per germline, CDR1 MNHNS and CDR2 SASEGT. Trimming shortened V by 1 base and J by 8 bases, and 5 bases separated the two germline ends. The CDR3 DNA follows: TGTGCCAGCAGTGAAGTGAGGGGCTACACCTTC. Protein product: CASSEVRGYTF.

The CDR3 is CASSLAGLVYEQYF. CDR3 bases: TGTGCCAGCAGCTTAGCTGGACTAGTATACGAGCAGTACTTC. The chain combines TRBV11-2 with TRBJ2-7; 7 bases align to TRBD2. This CDR3 contains 14 residues. V was pared by 1 base and J by 4 bases, with 4 bases of the junction left unmatched. CDR1 SGHAT and CDR2 FQNNGV come from the germline V gene.

The gene calls are TRBV7-2 and TRBJ2-1; 7 bases match TRBD2. Per the germline V gene, CDR1 is SGHTA and CDR2 is FQGNSA. The CDR3 length is 17 residues. With 5 bases clipped from V and 1 base from J, the junction kept 11 bases outside the gene matches. In DNA form, the CDR3 reads TGTGCCAGCAGCCTTAGTGGGGGAGGGAGTTCCTACAATGAGCAGTTCTTC. As protein: CASSLSGGGSSYNEQFF. Based on the CDR3 plus reference TRBV7-2 and TRBJ2-1, the full variable domain is GAGVSQSPSNKVTEKGKDVELRCDPISGHTALYWYRQSLGQGLEFLIYFQGNSAPDKSGLPSDRFSAERTGGSVSTLTIQRTQQEDSAVYLCASSLSGGGSSYNEQFFGPGTRLTVL.

This clone was observed a single time. The chain links TRBV5-8 to TRBJ2-6; 9 bases fit TRBD1. V shed 3 bases, J shed 2 bases, and the junction held 9 bases outside the gene matches. This CDR3 has 18 residues. Germline CDR1 reads SGHTS; CDR2 reads YDEGEE. CDR3 sequence: CASSSSDRGYPGANVLTF. CDR3 coding DNA: TGTGCCAGCAGCTCCTCGGACAGGGGATACCCTGGGGCCAACGTCCTGACTTTC. Full variable domain (missing parts from reference TRBV5-8 and TRBJ2-6): EAGVTQSPTHLIKTRGQQATLRCSPISGHTSVYWYQQALGLGLQFLLWYDEGEERNRGNFPPRFSGRQFPNYSSELNVNALELEDSALYLCASSSSDRGYPGANVLTFGAGSRLTVL.

The rearrangement uses TRBV5-1 and TRBJ2-1; D is ambiguous. This CDR3 is built from 11 residues. Trimming took off 4 bases at V and 8 bases at J, with 7 bases between the two ends. The germline gives CDR1 SGHRS, CDR2 YFSETQ. The CDR3 sequence is CASSARDEQFF. As DNA, the CDR3 is TGCGCCAGCAGCGCCCGGGATGAGCAGTTCTTC.

The chain combines TRBV13 with TRBJ2-5; D may be TRBD2 (6 bases). Per the germline V gene, CDR1 is PRHDT and CDR2 is FYEKMQ (reference sequence). V lost 6 bases and J 1 base, leaving 18 bases between the germline ends. This CDR3 spans 16 amino acids. CDR3 sequence: CASRARSGGPQETQYF. CDR3 coding DNA: TGTGCCAGCAGAGCTAGAAGCGGAGGGCCCCAAGAGACCCAGTACTTC.

The chain links TRBV7-8 to TRBJ2-2; a weak D match, TRBD1 (5 bases). CDR1 and CDR2 (germline): SGHVS, FQNEAQ. The CDR3 runs to 15 residues. Trimming cost V 2 bases and J 6 bases, with 13 bases left between them. This CDR3 is CASSLRGNYPGELFF. The CDR3 DNA reads as TGTGCCAGCAGCTTAAGGGGAAATTACCCCGGGGAGCTGTTTTTT.

This clone was observed once. This chain's CDR3 is CASSLSSTGSMNTEAFF. In nucleotides, the CDR3 is TGTGCCAGCAGTTTATCTTCGACAGGATCAATGAACACTGAAGCTTTCTTT. The chain carries TRBV27 and TRBJ1-1, with a tentative D call TRBD1 (6 bases). The CDR3 totals 17 residues. CDR1 and CDR2 from the germline V gene are MNHEY and SMNVEV (reference sequence). With 0 bases removed from V and 0 bases from J, the gap between germline ends came to 14 bases.

The rearrangement joins TRBV6-5 to TRBJ1-2; 9 bases fit TRBD1. This CDR3 is built from 14 residues. Germline trimming cut 0 bases from V and 4 bases from J; bases unmatched to any gene: 0. Germline V CDR1 and CDR2: MNHEY, SVGAGI. This chain's CDR3 is CASSYSTGGYGYTF. CDR3 in DNA: TGTGCCAGCAGTTACTCGACAGGGGGCTATGGCTACACCTTC.

V is TRBV30 and J is TRBJ1-4, with a weak D call TRBD1 (5 bases). The CDR3 contains 13 residues. The V and J ends lost 4 bases and 7 bases respectively, with 13 bases between them. CDR1 is GTSNPN and CDR2 is SVGIG in the germline V gene (reference sequence). As DNA, the CDR3 is TGTGCCTGGACAGGGTTGGGTGGTGAAAAACTGTTTTTT. This encodes CAWTGLGGEKLFF.

The gene calls are TRBV13 and TRBJ1-1; possibly TRBD1 for D (6 bases). Germline V gives CDR1 PRHDT, CDR2 FYEKMQ (reference sequence). The V end lost 2 bases, the J end lost 5 bases, and 12 bases lay between the germline ends. This CDR3 comprises 14 residues. The CDR3 DNA reads as TGTGCCAGCAGCTTAATCAGGGGAGGGACTGAAGCTTTCTTT. Amino acid sequence: CASSLIRGGTEAFF.